The source of this T cell receptor beta chain is a study of CD4 T cells in relation to SARS-CoV-2 and coronaviruses. The germline V gene encodes CDR1 MDHEN and CDR2 SYDVKM. This CDR3 is 16 amino acids long. V was cut by 6 bases and J by 6 bases, with 24 bases left in between. The unexposed donors gave CD4+ T cells in about 2011-2018, prior to COVID-19. Assay used: immunoSEQ multiplex PCR; TCRdb lists only in-frame clones, some missing. This table has 60,000 to 80,000 clones, over 70% appearing once. Study observations and caveats: About 65% of donors had memory CD4+ clonotypes crossrecognizing SARS-CoV-2 and common cold coronavirus spike.

Turning to this clone: Its antigen is undetermined.

Sequencing input: memory CD4+ T cells from PBMCs. The gene calls are TRBV28 and TRBJ2-7, with D possibly matching TRBD1 (7 bases). The source is a human donor in good health. The CDR3 DNA reads TGTGCCAGCAGGGGGACAGCGTCGGGGGATTGGGGCGAGCAGTACTTC. Its protein product is CASRGTASGDWGEQYF.